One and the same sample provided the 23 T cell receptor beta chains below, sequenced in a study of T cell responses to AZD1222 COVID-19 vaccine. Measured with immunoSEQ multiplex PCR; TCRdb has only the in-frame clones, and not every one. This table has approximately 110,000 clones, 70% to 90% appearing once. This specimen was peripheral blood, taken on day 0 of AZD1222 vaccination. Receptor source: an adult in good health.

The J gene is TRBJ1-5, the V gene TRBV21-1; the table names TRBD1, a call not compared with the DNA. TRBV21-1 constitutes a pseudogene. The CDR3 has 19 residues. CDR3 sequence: CASSSTRGRQGANTQPQHF. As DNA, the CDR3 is TGTGCCAGCAGCTCCACCCGGGGAAGGCAGGGGGCGAATACTCAGCCCCAGCATTTT.

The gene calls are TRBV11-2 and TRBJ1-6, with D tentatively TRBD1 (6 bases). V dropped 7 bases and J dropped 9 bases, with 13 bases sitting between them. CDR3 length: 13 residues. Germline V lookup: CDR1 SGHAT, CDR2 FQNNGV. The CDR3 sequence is CASTTSTGSPLHF. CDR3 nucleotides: TGTGCCAGCACCACGTCGACAGGTTCACCCCTCCACTTT.

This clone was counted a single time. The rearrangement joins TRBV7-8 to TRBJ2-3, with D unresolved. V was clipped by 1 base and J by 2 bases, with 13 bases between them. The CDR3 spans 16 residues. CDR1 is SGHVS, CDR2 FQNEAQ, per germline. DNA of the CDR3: TGTGCCAGCAGCTTAGTCTACGGCGGATTCACAGATACGCAGTATTTT. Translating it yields CASSLVYGGFTDTQYF.

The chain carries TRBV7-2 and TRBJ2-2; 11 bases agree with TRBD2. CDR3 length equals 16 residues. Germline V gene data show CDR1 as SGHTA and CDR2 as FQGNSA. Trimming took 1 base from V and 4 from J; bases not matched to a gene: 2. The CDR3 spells CASSLVAGGFTGELFF. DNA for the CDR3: TGTGCCAGCAGCTTAGTAGCGGGGGGGTTCACCGGGGAGCTGTTTTTT.

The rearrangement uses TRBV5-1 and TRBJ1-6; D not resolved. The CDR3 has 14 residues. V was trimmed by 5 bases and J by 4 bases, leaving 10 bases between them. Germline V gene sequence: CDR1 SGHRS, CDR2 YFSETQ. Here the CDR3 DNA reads TGCGCCAGCAGGCAACCGGGGTATAATTCACCCCTCCACTTT. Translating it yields CASRQPGYNSPLHF.

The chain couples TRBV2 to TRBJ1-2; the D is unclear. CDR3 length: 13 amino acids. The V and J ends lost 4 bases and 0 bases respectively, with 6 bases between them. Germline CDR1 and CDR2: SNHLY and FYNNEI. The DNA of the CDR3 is TGTGCCAGCAGTGCCGGGACTAACTATGGCTACACCTTC. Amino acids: CASSAGTNYGYTF.

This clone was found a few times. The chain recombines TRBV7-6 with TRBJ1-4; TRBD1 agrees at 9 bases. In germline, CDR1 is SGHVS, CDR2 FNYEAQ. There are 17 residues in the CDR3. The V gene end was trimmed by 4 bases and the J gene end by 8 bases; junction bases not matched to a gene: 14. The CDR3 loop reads CASSYTGGGGSGEKLFF. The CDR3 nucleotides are TGTGCCAGCAGCTATACAGGGGGCGGAGGTAGTGGCGAAAAACTGTTTTTT.

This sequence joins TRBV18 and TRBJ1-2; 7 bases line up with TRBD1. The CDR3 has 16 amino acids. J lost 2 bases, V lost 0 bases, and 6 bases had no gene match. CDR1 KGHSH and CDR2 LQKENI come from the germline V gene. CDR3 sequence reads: CASSPPGQTPNYGYTF. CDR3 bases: TGTGCCAGCTCACCACCGGGACAGACCCCAAACTATGGCTACACCTTC.

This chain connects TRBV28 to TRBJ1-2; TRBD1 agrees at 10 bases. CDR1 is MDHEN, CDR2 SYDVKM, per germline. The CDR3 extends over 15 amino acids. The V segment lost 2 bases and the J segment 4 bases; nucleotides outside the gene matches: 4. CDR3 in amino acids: CASSLGTGVTYGYTF. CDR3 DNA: TGTGCCAGCAGTTTAGGGACAGGGGTTACCTATGGCTACACCTTC.

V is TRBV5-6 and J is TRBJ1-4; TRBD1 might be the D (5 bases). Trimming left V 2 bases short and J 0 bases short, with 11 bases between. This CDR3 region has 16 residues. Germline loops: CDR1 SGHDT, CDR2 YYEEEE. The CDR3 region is CASSFGLGATNEKLFF. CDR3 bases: TGTGCCAGCAGCTTCGGCCTGGGGGCAACTAATGAAAAACTGTTTTTT.

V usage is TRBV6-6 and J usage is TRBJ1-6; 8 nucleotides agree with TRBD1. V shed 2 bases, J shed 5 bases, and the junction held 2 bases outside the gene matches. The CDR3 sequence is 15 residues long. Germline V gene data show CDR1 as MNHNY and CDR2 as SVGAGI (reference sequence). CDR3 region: CASSYRTGNNSPLHF. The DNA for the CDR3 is TGTGCCAGCAGTTACCGGACAGGGAATAATTCACCCCTCCACTTT.

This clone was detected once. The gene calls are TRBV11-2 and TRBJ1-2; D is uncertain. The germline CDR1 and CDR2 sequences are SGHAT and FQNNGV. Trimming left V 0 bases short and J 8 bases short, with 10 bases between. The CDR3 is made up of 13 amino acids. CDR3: CASSLDEVGGYTF. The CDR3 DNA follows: TGTGCCAGCAGCTTAGACGAGGTCGGGGGCTACACCTTC.

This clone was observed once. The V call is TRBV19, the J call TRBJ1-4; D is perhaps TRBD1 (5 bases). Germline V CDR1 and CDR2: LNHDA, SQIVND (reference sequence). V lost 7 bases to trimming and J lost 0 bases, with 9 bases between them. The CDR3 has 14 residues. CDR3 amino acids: CASTQGATNEKLFF. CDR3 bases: TGTGCCAGTACCCAGGGCGCAACTAATGAAAAACTGTTTTTT.

Written as DNA, the CDR3 is TGTGCCAGCAGCTTAGTGGGGGGGGTGGCTCAGCCCCAGCATTTT. Protein sequence: CASSLVGGVAQPQHF. The chain recombines TRBV7-2 with TRBJ1-5; a weak D match, TRBD1 (5 bases). There are 15 residues in the CDR3. Germline V lookup: CDR1 SGHTA, CDR2 FQGNSA. Trimming removed 1 base from V and 6 bases from J, with 13 bases in between.

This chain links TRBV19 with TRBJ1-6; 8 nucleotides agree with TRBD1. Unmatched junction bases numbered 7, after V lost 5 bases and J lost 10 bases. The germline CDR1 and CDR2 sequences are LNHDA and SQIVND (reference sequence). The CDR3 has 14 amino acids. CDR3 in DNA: TGTGCCAGTAGTGACAGGGGAATAGGATCACCCCTCCACTTT. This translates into CASSDRGIGSPLHF. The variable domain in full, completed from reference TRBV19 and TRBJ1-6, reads DGGITQSPKYLFRKEGQNVTLSCEQNLNHDAMYWYRQDPGQGLRLIYYSQIVNDFQKGDIAEGYSVSREKKESFPLTVTSAQKNPTAFYLCASSDRGIGSPLHFGNGTRLTVT.

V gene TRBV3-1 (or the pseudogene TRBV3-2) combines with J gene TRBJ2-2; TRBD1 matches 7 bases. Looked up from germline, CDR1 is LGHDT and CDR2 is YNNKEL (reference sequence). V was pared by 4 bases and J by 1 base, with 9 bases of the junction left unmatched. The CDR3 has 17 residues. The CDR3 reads CASSLRQGLVNTGELFF. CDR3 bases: TGTGCCAGCAGCCTCCGACAGGGCTTGGTGAACACCGGGGAGCTGTTTTTT.

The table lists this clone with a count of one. The CDR3: CASSQDRDRVDGYTF. CDR3 bases: TGTGCCAGCAGCCAAGATCGCGACAGGGTTGATGGCTACACCTTC. The chain carries TRBV4-2 and TRBJ1-2; 7 nucleotides agree with TRBD1. CDR1 is LGHNA, CDR2 YNFKEQ, per germline. This CDR3 spans 15 amino acids. Losses at the gene ends were 0 bases for V and 6 bases for J; bases not matched to a gene: 7.

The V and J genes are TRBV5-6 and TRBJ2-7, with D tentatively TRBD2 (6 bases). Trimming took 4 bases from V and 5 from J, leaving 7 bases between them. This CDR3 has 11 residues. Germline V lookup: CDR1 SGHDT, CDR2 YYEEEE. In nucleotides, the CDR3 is TGTGCCAGCAGCCGGAGGGACGAGCAGTACTTC. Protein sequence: CASSRRDEQYF. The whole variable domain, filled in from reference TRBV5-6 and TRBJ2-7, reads DAGVTQSPTHLIKTRGQQVTLRCSPKSGHDTVSWYQQALGQGPQFIFQYYEEEERQRGNFPDRFSGHQFPNYSSELNVNALLLGDSALYLCASSRRDEQYFGPGTRLTVT.

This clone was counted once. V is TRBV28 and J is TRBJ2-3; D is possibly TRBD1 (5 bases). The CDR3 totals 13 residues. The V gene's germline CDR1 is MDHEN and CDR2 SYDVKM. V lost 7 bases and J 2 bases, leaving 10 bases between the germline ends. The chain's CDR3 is CASTDSYTDTQYF. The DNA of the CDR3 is TGTGCCAGCACCGACAGTTACACAGATACGCAGTATTTT.

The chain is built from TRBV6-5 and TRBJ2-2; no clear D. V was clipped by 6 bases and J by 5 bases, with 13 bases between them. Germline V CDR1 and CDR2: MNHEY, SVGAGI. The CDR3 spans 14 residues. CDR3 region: CASSPGPWTGELFF. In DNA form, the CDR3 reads TGTGCCAGCAGCCCCGGGCCATGGACCGGGGAGCTGTTTTTT.

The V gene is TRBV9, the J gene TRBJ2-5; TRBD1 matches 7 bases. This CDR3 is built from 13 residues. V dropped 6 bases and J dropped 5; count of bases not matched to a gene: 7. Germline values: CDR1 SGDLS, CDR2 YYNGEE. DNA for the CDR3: TGTGCCAGCACTCAGGGGGAAGGGGAGACCCAGTACTTC. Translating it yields CASTQGEGETQYF.

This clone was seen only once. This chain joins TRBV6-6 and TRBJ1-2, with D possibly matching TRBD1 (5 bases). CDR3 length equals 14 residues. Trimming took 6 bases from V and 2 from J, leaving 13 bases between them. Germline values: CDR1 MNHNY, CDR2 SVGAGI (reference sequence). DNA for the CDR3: TGTGCCAGCAGCCTCGGGACCGAAAACTATGGCTACACCTTC. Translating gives CASSLGTENYGYTF.

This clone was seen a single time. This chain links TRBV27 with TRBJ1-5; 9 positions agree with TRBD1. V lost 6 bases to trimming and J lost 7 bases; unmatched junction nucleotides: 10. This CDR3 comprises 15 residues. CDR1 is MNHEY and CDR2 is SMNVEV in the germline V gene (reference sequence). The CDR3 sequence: CASRRVGQGGQPQHF. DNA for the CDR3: TGTGCCAGCAGGCGGGTGGGACAGGGAGGCCAGCCCCAGCATTTT.